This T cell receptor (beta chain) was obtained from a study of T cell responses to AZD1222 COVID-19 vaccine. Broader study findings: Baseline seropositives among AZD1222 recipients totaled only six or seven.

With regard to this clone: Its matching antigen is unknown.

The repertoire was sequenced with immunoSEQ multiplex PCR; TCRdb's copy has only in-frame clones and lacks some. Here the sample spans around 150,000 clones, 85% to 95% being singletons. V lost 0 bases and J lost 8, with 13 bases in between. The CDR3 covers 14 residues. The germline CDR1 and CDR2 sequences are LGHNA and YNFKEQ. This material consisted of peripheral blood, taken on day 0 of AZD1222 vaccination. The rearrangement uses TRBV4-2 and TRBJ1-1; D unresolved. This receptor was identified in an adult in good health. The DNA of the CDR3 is TGTGCCAGCAGCCAAGATCTTAGGGCTGCAGAAGCTTTCTTT. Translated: CASSQDLRAAEAFF.